Following are 32 T cell receptor beta chains from one sample sequenced in a study of blood T cell repertoires in COVID-19. The assay was immunoSEQ multiplex PCR, and TCRdb's table has in-frame clones only and misses some. Of 300,000 to 400,000 clones detected, approximately 88% appear once; the ten largest clones hold around 5%. Sequenced sample: PBMCs or T cells enriched from blood (not recorded which). All receptors come from a man aged 25-45 years who had recovered from COVID-19.

V gene TRBV6-5 combines with J gene TRBJ1-4; possible D gene TRBD1, 6 bases. With 6 bases removed from V and 11 bases from J, the gap between germline ends came to 22 bases. The CDR3 totals 15 residues. CDR1 and CDR2 from the germline V gene are MNHEY and SVGAGI. CDR3 amino acids: CASSSRHRDNEKLFF. The CDR3 DNA sequence: TGTGCCAGCAGCTCCCGACACAGGGACAACGAGAAACTGTTTTTT.

The chain joins TRBV7-6 to TRBJ2-7; D perhaps matches TRBD1 (6 bases). The germline V gene encodes CDR1 SGHVS and CDR2 FNYEAQ. There are 15 residues in the CDR3. The V and J ends lost 1 base and 8 bases respectively, with 18 bases between them. The CDR3 coding sequence is TGTGCCAGCAGCTTAGGAGCTGGGACAAATGGCAAGCAGTACTTC. This translates into CASSLGAGTNGKQYF.

The gene calls are TRBV19 and TRBJ1-2, with a possible D match to TRBD1 (6 bases). V lost 4 bases to trimming and J lost 0 bases, with 6 bases between them. The CDR3 spans 13 residues. Germline-derived CDR1 and CDR2 are LNHDA and SQIVND (reference sequence). Here the CDR3 reads CASSNRANYGYTF. The CDR3 DNA reads as TGTGCCAGTAGTAACAGGGCTAACTATGGCTACACCTTC.

This chain connects TRBV7-6 to TRBJ1-3; D perhaps matches TRBD1 (6 bases). The CDR3 runs to 16 residues. Trimming removed 4 bases at V and 1 base at J, with 14 bases between. Germline assignment: CDR1 SGHVS and CDR2 FNYEAQ. The CDR3 nucleotides read TGTGCCAGCAGCTCTAGGACAGCGGGATCTGGAAACACCATATATTTT. Protein sequence: CASSSRTAGSGNTIYF.

Concerning this clone: Other DNA sequences in this sample translate to the same CDR3. This chain uses TRBV19 with TRBJ1-5, with 11 bases matching TRBD1. CDR1 is LNHDA, CDR2 SQIVND, per germline (reference sequence). The CDR3 sequence is 16 residues long. V lost 1 base, J lost 4 bases, and 3 bases stayed unmatched. Here the CDR3 reads CASSIVGTGGNQPQHF. The CDR3 region has the DNA TGTGCCAGTAGTATAGTTGGGACAGGGGGGAATCAGCCCCAGCATTTT.

The chain links TRBV9 to TRBJ2-5; TRBD2 matches 12 bases. Germline V gene data show CDR1 as SGDLS and CDR2 as YYNGEE. The CDR3 loop spans 17 amino acids. Trimming took 0 bases from V and 5 from J; bases not matched to a gene: 8. This CDR3 reads CASSVGGLAGGLETQYF. For the CDR3, the DNA is TGTGCCAGCAGCGTAGGAGGTCTAGCGGGGGGGCTCGAGACCCAGTACTTC.

This chain joins TRBV4-2 and TRBJ2-6, with D perhaps matching TRBD2 (5 bases). The V and J ends lost 0 bases and 0 bases respectively, with 12 bases between them. CDR1 is LGHNA and CDR2 is YNFKEQ in the germline V gene. The CDR3 covers 18 residues. CDR3 sequence (DNA): TGTGCCAGCAGCCAAGAGGACGAGGGTGGCTCTGGGGCCAACGTCCTGACTTTC. This gives the protein CASSQEDEGGSGANVLTF.

The chain carries TRBV3-1 (or the pseudogene TRBV3-2) and TRBJ1-1, with D hard to call. Trimming cost V 1 base and J 0 bases, with 6 bases left between them. Germline loops: CDR1 LGHDT, CDR2 YNNKEL (reference sequence). This CDR3 has 14 amino acids. As DNA, the CDR3 is TGTGCCAGCAGCCAAGCACACCTGAACACTGAAGCTTTCTTT. It yields the protein CASSQAHLNTEAFF.

The V call is TRBV5-1, the J call TRBJ1-2; D gene unclear. Germline V gene lookup returns CDR1 SGHRS and CDR2 YFSETQ. CDR3 length: 14 amino acids. V lost 4 bases and J 8 bases, leaving 18 bases between the germline ends. CDR3 region: CASSLLEGGMGYTF. The DNA for the CDR3 is TGCGCCAGCAGCCTTCTAGAGGGAGGGATGGGCTACACCTTC.

The chain couples TRBV5-1 to TRBJ1-5; TRBD1 matches at 9 bases. J gave up 2 bases and V 4 bases, and 7 bases lay outside the gene matches. Germline lookup yields CDR1 SGHRS and CDR2 YFSETQ. The CDR3 contains 16 residues. DNA for the CDR3: TGCGCCAGCAGCCGGGACAGGGATAGGTGCAATCAGCCCCAGCATTTT. Its translation is CASSRDRDRCNQPQHF.

This chain joins TRBV5-4 and TRBJ2-7; the match to TRBD2 covers 7 bases. The CDR3 runs to 16 residues. With 0 bases clipped from V and 1 base from J, the junction kept 7 bases outside the gene matches. Germline CDR1 reads SGHNT; CDR2 reads YYREEE (reference sequence). The CDR3 loop reads CASSLAQGGRSYEQYF. The CDR3 bases are TGTGCCAGCAGCTTGGCCCAGGGAGGGAGGTCCTACGAGCAGTACTTC.

V and J are TRBV9 and TRBJ1-3; D ambiguous. V lost 0 bases, J lost 0 bases, and 13 bases lay in between. The germline gives CDR1 SGDLS, CDR2 YYNGEE. This CDR3 region has 17 residues. As DNA, the CDR3 is TGTGCCAGCAGCGTAGGAGCATCTACCCACTCTGGAAACACCATATATTTT. This encodes CASSVGASTHSGNTIYF.

This clone was observed a single time. V gene TRBV18 combines with J gene TRBJ1-4; a weak D match, TRBD1 (6 bases). V shed 1 base and J shed 7 bases, with 13 bases lying between them. Germline lookup yields CDR1 KGHSH and CDR2 LQKENI. This CDR3 has 15 amino acids. CDR3 nucleotides: TGTGCCAGCTCACCACTACAGGGCGGAGTTGAAAAACTGTTTTTT. Translated, it gives CASSPLQGGVEKLFF.

The chain couples TRBV28 to TRBJ2-1; D unclear. The CDR3 covers 17 residues. V shed 4 bases and J shed 8 bases, with 24 bases lying between them. Germline V gene data show CDR1 as MDHEN and CDR2 as SYDVKM. The CDR3 protein is CASSSLSIHRVKDEQFF. The CDR3, as DNA: TGTGCCAGCAGTTCCCTCTCCATTCACAGAGTTAAGGATGAGCAGTTCTTC.

This chain joins TRBV30 and TRBJ2-1; D is perhaps TRBD1 (5 bases). Trimming took off 0 bases at V and 6 bases at J, with 9 bases between the two ends. This CDR3 comprises 13 residues. Looked up from germline, CDR1 is GTSNPN and CDR2 is SVGIG (reference sequence). Here the CDR3 DNA reads TGTGCCTGGAGTGTAACAGGCTTCAATGAGCAGTTCTTC. This translates into CAWSVTGFNEQFF.

Concerning this clone: The same CDR3 also results from other DNA sequences found in this sample. The chain employs TRBV5-1 and TRBJ1-6, with 9 bases aligning to TRBD1. In germline, CDR1 is SGHRS, CDR2 YFSETQ. This CDR3 has 15 residues. V lost 0 bases and J lost 7; bases outside the gene matches: 2. The DNA for the CDR3 is TGCGCCAGCAGCTTGGAGACAGGGGGGAATTCACCCCTCCACTTT. Protein product: CASSLETGGNSPLHF.

The V and J genes are TRBV5-4 and TRBJ2-5, with 8 bases identical to TRBD1. V was clipped by 2 bases and J by 2 bases; unmatched bases: 5. Germline V gene lookup returns CDR1 SGHNT and CDR2 YYREEE (reference sequence). The CDR3 totals 15 residues. CDR3 sequence reads: CASSLPGQEQETQYF. The CDR3 nucleotides read TGTGCCAGCAGCTTACCGGGACAGGAGCAAGAGACCCAGTACTTC.

The chain employs TRBV29-1 and TRBJ2-7; D not resolved. V was cut by 7 bases and J by 4 bases, with 17 bases left in between. In germline, CDR1 is SQVTM, CDR2 ANQGSEA. The CDR3 is 13 amino acids. The DNA for the CDR3 is TGCAGCGCGACCGGGTCTATCACTTACGAGCAGTACTTC. Translating gives CSATGSITYEQYF.

The chain has TRBV11-2 and TRBJ2-5; 11 positions agree with TRBD2. Unmatched junction bases numbered 10, after V lost 5 bases and J lost 2 bases. The CDR3 covers 17 residues. Germline-derived CDR1 and CDR2 are SGHAT and FQNNGV. Written as DNA, the CDR3 is TGTGCCAGCAGCCATTCTGTCGCTAGCGGGGGGCAAGAGACCCAGTACTTC. Its translation: CASSHSVASGGQETQYF.

The chain is built from TRBV2 and TRBJ2-1, with TRBD2 matching 8 bases. CDR1 and CDR2 from the germline V gene are SNHLY and FYNNEI. The CDR3 has 15 residues. V shed 4 bases and J 4 bases; nucleotides not matched to a gene: 6. The CDR3 is CASSVLRGAYNEQFF. In DNA, the CDR3 is TGTGCCAGCAGTGTTTTGCGGGGGGCTTACAATGAGCAGTTCTTC. The full variable domain, completed using reference TRBV2 and TRBJ2-1, is EPEVTQTPSHQVTQMGQEVILRCVPISNHLYFYWYRQILGQKVEFLVSFYNNEISEKSEIFDDQFSVERPDGSNFTLKIRSTKLEDSAMYFCASSVLRGAYNEQFFGPGTRLTVL.

In this sample, this clone turned up a few times. This chain connects TRBV30 to TRBJ2-7; D is undetermined. The length of the CDR3 is 12 residues. V was cut by 0 bases and J by 6 bases, with 9 bases left in between. The V gene's germline CDR1 is GTSNPN and CDR2 SVGIG (reference sequence). The chain's CDR3 is CAWSVSRLEQYF. The CDR3 DNA reads as TGTGCCTGGAGTGTATCTAGGCTCGAGCAGTACTTC.

This chain uses TRBV11-2 with TRBJ2-5, with 7 bases identical to TRBD1. The CDR3 loop spans 20 amino acids. V dropped 0 bases and J dropped 2; count of bases not matched to a gene: 18. Germline V gene lookup returns CDR1 SGHAT and CDR2 FQNNGV. CDR3 residues: CASSLEAPLGQFRTQETQYF. In DNA, the CDR3 is TGTGCCAGCAGCTTAGAGGCGCCCCTGGGACAGTTTAGGACTCAAGAGACCCAGTACTTC.

This chain links TRBV5-6 with TRBJ2-6, with TRBD1 matching over 7 bases. J gave up 0 bases and V 2 bases, and 5 bases lay outside the gene matches. This CDR3 is 17 amino acids long. CDR1 and CDR2 (germline): SGHDT, YYEEEE. The CDR3 DNA reads TGTGCCAGCAGCTTCGGGACAGACCCCTCTGGGGCCAACGTCCTGACTTTC. This codes for CASSFGTDPSGANVLTF. The entire variable domain, with the rest obtained from reference TRBV5-6 and TRBJ2-6, is as follows: DAGVTQSPTHLIKTRGQQVTLRCSPKSGHDTVSWYQQALGQGPQFIFQYYEEEERQRGNFPDRFSGHQFPNYSSELNVNALLLGDSALYLCASSFGTDPSGANVLTFGAGSRLTVL.

V is TRBV5-1 and J is TRBJ1-1; D unclear. CDR3 length: 13 amino acids. Trimming removed 3 bases at V and 1 base at J, with 7 bases between. Germline assignment: CDR1 SGHRS and CDR2 YFSETQ. The CDR3: CASSYEQNTEAFF. CDR3 bases: TGCGCCAGCAGCTACGAACAGAACACTGAAGCTTTCTTT.

The V call is TRBV10-3, the J call TRBJ2-7; 9 nucleotides match TRBD1. Losses at the gene ends were 4 bases for V and 2 bases for J; bases not matched to a gene: 9. The CDR3 extends over 16 amino acids. CDR1 is ENHRY and CDR2 is SYGVKD in the germline V gene. The CDR3 protein is CAISGGGQGSPYEQYF. The CDR3 DNA follows: TGTGCCATCAGTGGGGGGGGACAGGGATCTCCCTACGAGCAGTACTTC.

This chain links TRBV27 with TRBJ1-6; no firm D call. V gave up 5 bases and J gave up 6 bases, with 5 bases separating them. The CDR3 is 12 amino acids. CDR1 and CDR2 from the germline V gene are MNHEY and SMNVEV (reference sequence). The chain's CDR3 is CASSPLNSPLHF. As DNA, the CDR3 is TGTGCCAGCAGTCCCCTTAATTCACCCCTCCACTTT.

The chain employs TRBV6-4 and TRBJ1-6, with TRBD1 as a possible D gene (5 bases). This CDR3 has 16 amino acids. Per germline, CDR1 MRHNA and CDR2 SNTAGT. Trimming stripped 4 bases from V and 7 bases from J, with 17 bases between. The CDR3 nucleotides are TGTGCCAGCAGTGCCTCGGGTGGGACTGGAAATTCACCCCTCCACTTT. Translation: CASSASGGTGNSPLHF.

This rearrangement joins TRBV29-1 to TRBJ1-2; D might be TRBD1 (6 bases). The germline V and J ends were trimmed by 6 bases and 7 bases, with 12 bases remaining between them. Germline V lookup: CDR1 SQVTM, CDR2 ANQGSEA. The CDR3 loop spans 11 amino acids. CDR3 nucleotide sequence: TGCAGCGTGAACAGGGTTCGTGGCTACACCTTC. It codes for CSVNRVRGYTF.

V and J are TRBV10-3 and TRBJ2-4; D perhaps matches TRBD2 (5 bases). Trimming left V 2 bases short and J 0 bases short, with 14 bases between. Per germline, CDR1 ENHRY and CDR2 SYGVKD. The CDR3 totals 17 residues. CDR3 sequence: CAISERLAGLAKNIQYF. CDR3 coding DNA: TGTGCCATCAGTGAGAGATTGGCGGGCCTAGCCAAAAACATTCAGTACTTC.

V and J are TRBV28 and TRBJ1-4; possibly TRBD1 for D (6 bases). V dropped 3 bases and J dropped 0 bases, with 20 bases sitting between them. CDR1 is MDHEN, CDR2 SYDVKM, per germline. This CDR3 is built from 19 residues. CDR3 coding DNA: TGTGCCAGCAGTTTTGCCGGGACAACCCTGATCCCAACTAATGAAAAACTGTTTTTT. This encodes CASSFAGTTLIPTNEKLFF. Variable domain in full (rest from reference TRBV28 and TRBJ1-4): DVKVTQSSRYLVKRTGEKVFLECVQDMDHENMFWYRQDPGLGLRLIYFSYDVKMKEKGDIPEGYSVSREKKERFSLILESASTNQTSMYLCASSFAGTTLIPTNEKLFFGSGTQLSVL.

V is TRBV7-2 and J is TRBJ2-1; tentatively, D is TRBD2 (7 bases). V gave up 0 bases and J gave up 4 bases, with 10 bases separating them. The CDR3 has 15 residues. Germline V gives CDR1 SGHTA, CDR2 FQGNSA. This CDR3 reads CASSLAGGHYNEQFF. The CDR3 DNA reads as TGTGCCAGCAGCTTAGCGGGGGGGCATTACAATGAGCAGTTCTTC. The full variable domain, rest sourced from reference TRBV7-2 and TRBJ2-1, is GAGVSQSPSNKVTEKGKDVELRCDPISGHTALYWYRQSLGQGLEFLIYFQGNSAPDKSGLPSDRFSAERTGGSVSTLTIQRTQQEDSAVYLCASSLAGGHYNEQFFGPGTRLTVL.

V usage is TRBV5-6 and J usage is TRBJ2-1; 7 positions agree with TRBD1. After removal of 0 bases from V and 7 bases from J, the junction contained 10 bases not matched to a gene. The CDR3 is 16 residues long. In germline, CDR1 is SGHDT, CDR2 YYEEEE. CDR3 DNA: TGTGCCAGCAGCTTGGCGGGGACAGTCGGATCTAATGAGCAGTTCTTC. Translating gives CASSLAGTVGSNEQFF.